This TCR beta chain was recovered during a study of beta chain features in type 1 diabetes. At the level of the study: The study examined some 110,000,000 sorted cells across all samples. Study-wide points: Significant though moderate, a shortening of TCRB CDR3s appeared in all four CD4+ subsets of Type 1 diabetes patients.

What was sequenced were expressed TCRB transcripts, since all of the isolated RNA had been reverse transcribed. Sequenced by immunoSEQ multiplex PCR; TCRdb stores in-frame clones only, minus some. The sample holds about 370,000 clones; over 9% are singletons and the top ten take 0.6%. This clone has just a few counts. As yet, its antigen is unknown. Each of the sorted populations had a purity greater than 95%. The receptor was isolated from a man between 25 and 39 years old with type 1 diabetes. Sequences were obtained from central memory CD4+ T cells from blood.

The CDR3 loop reads CASQTGGARRTGELFF. CDR3 DNA: TGTGCCAGCCAGACAGGGGGCGCACGTCGGACCGGGGAGCTGTTTTTT. V usage is TRBV2 and J usage is TRBJ2-2; 10 positions match TRBD1. The CDR3 is made up of 16 amino acids. The V gene end was trimmed by 8 bases and the J gene end by 5 bases; junction bases not matched to a gene: 11. CDR1 is SNHLY and CDR2 is FYNNEI in the germline V gene.